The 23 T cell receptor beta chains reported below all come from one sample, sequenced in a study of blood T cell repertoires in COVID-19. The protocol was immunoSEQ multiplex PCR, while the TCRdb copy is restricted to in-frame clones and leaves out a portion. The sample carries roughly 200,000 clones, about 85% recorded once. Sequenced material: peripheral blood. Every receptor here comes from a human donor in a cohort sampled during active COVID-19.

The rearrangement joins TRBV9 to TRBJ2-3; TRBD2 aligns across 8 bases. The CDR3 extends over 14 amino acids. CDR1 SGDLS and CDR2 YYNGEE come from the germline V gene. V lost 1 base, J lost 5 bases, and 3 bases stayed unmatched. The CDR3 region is CASSVRGGRDTQYF. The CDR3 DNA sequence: TGTGCCAGCAGCGTACGGGGGGGGCGAGATACGCAGTATTTT.

The CDR3 sequence: CASKSSGLPGDTQYF. The CDR3 region has the DNA TGTGCCAGCAAATCGAGTGGACTGCCTGGGGATACGCAGTATTTT. V usage is TRBV6-4 and J usage is TRBJ2-3, with a possible D match to TRBD2 (5 bases). V lost 7 bases and J lost 6, with 20 bases in between. The germline V gene has CDR1 MRHNA and CDR2 SNTAGT. This CDR3 has 15 residues.

The CDR3 sequence is CASSEDAFETQYF. CDR3 nucleotides: TGTGCCAGCAGTGAAGACGCGTTTGAGACCCAGTACTTC. This chain links TRBV6-1 with TRBJ2-5; unclear D gene. The CDR3 runs to 13 residues. Trimming pared 1 base from V and 5 bases from J, leaving 8 bases between. In germline, CDR1 is MNHNS, CDR2 SASEGT.

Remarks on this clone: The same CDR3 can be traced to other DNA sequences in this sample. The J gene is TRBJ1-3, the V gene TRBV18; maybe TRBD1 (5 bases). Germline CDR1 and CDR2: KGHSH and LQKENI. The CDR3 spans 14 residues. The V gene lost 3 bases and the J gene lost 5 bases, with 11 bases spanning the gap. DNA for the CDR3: TGTGCCAGCTCACCTGGGCAGGGCAGAAACACCATATATTTT. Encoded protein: CASSPGQGRNTIYF. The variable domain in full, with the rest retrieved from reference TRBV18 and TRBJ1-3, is NAGVMQNPRHLVRRRGQEARLRCSPMKGHSHVYWYRQLPEEGLKFMVYLQKENIIDESGMPKERFSAEFPKEGPSILRIQQVVRGDSAAYFCASSPGQGRNTIYFGEGSWLTVV.

DNA of the CDR3: TGTGCCAGCAGCCAATGGACAGCGCCAAATTCACCCCTCCACTTT. Residues: CASSQWTAPNSPLHF. V usage is TRBV14 and J usage is TRBJ1-6; a possible D gene is TRBD1 (6 bases). Germline V CDR1 and CDR2: SGHDN, FVKESK. The CDR3 is 15 residues long. Trimming stripped 2 bases from V and 7 bases from J, with 12 bases between.

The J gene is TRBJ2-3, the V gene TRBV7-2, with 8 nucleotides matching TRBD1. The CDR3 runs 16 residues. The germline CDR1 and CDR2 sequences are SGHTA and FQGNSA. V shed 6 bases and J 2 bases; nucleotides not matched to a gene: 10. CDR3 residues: CASSRTGITNTDTQYF. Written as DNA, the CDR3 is TGTGCCAGCAGTCGGACAGGGATCACTAACACAGATACGCAGTATTTT.

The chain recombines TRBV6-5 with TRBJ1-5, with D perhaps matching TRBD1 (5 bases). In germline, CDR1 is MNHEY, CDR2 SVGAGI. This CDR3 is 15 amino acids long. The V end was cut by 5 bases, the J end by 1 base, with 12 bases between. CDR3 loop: CASSPDRGSNQPQHF. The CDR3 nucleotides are TGTGCCAGCAGTCCCGACCGGGGGAGCAATCAGCCCCAGCATTTT.

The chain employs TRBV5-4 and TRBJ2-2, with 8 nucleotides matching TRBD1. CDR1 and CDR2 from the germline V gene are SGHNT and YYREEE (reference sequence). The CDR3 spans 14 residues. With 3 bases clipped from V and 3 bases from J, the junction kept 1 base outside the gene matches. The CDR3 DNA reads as TGTGCCAGCAGCTCAGGGGGCCACACCGGGGAGCTGTTTTTT. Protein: CASSSGGHTGELFF.

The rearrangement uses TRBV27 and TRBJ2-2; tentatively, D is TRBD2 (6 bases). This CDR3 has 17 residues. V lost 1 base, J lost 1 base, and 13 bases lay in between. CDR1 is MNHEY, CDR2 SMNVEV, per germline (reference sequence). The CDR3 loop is CASSLFPGLMNTGELFF. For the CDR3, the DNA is TGTGCCAGCAGTTTATTCCCGGGACTGATGAACACCGGGGAGCTGTTTTTT.

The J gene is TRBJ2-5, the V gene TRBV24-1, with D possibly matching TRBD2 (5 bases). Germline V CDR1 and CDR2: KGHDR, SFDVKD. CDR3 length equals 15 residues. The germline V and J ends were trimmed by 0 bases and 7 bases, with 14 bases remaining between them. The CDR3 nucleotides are TGTGCCACCAGTGATTTGCGGGAAGGTTCGGGGACCCAGTACTTC. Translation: CATSDLREGSGTQYF.

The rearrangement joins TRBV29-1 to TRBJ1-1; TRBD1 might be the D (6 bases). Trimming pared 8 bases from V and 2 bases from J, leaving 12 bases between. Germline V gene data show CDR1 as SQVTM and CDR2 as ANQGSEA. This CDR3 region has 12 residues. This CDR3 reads CSIGQINTEAFF. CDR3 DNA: TGCAGCATAGGACAGATAAACACTGAAGCTTTCTTT.

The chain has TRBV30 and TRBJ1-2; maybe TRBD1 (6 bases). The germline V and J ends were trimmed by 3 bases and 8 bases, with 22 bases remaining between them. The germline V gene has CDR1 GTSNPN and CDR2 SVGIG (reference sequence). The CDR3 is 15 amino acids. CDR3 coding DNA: TGTGCCTGGAGAACCCGGGACATCGTCACGGGGGGCTACACCTTC. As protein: CAWRTRDIVTGGYTF.

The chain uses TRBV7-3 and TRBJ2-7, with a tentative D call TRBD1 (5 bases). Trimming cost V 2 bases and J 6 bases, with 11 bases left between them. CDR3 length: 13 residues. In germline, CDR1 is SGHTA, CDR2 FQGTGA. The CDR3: CASSLGAGREQYV. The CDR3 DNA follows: TGTGCCAGCAGCTTAGGGGCAGGGCGCGAGCAGTACGTC.

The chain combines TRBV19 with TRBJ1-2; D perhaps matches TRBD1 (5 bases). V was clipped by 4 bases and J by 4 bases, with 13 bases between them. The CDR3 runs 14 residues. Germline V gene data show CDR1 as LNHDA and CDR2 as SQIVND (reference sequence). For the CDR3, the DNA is TGTGCCAGTAGTAATTATAGGGGTTCCTATGGCTACACCTTC. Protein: CASSNYRGSYGYTF.

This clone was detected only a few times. This chain's CDR3 is CASSPSGTGVAGELFF. The CDR3 DNA sequence: TGTGCCAGCTCACCTTCCGGGACAGGGGTAGCCGGGGAGCTGTTTTTT. The chain couples TRBV18 to TRBJ2-2; 10 positions match TRBD1. Germline CDR1 and CDR2: KGHSH and LQKENI. The CDR3 length is 16 residues. V was clipped by 3 bases and J by 6 bases; unmatched bases: 7. The full variable domain, completed using reference TRBV18 and TRBJ2-2, is NAGVMQNPRHLVRRRGQEARLRCSPMKGHSHVYWYRQLPEEGLKFMVYLQKENIIDESGMPKERFSAEFPKEGPSILRIQQVVRGDSAAYFCASSPSGTGVAGELFFGEGSRLTVL.

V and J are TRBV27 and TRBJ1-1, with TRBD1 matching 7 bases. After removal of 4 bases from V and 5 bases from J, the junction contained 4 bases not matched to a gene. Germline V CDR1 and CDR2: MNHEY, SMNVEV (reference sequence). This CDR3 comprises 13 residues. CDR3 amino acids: CASSYAGGTEAFF. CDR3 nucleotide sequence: TGTGCCAGCAGTTACGCAGGGGGGACTGAAGCTTTCTTT.

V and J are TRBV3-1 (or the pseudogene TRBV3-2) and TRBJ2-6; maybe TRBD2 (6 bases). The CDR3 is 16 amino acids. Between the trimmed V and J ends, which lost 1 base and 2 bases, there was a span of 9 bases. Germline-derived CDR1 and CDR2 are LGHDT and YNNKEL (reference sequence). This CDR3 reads CASSQVGGAGANVLTF. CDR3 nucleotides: TGTGCCAGCAGCCAAGTGGGCGGGGCTGGGGCCAACGTCCTGACTTTC.

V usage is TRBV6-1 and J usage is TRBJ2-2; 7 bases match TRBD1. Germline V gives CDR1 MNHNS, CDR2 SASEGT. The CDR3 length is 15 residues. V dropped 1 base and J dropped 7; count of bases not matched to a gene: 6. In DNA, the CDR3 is TGTGCCAGCAGTGAAGTAGACAGGGTCAGCGGGGAGCTGTTTTTT. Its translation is CASSEVDRVSGELFF.

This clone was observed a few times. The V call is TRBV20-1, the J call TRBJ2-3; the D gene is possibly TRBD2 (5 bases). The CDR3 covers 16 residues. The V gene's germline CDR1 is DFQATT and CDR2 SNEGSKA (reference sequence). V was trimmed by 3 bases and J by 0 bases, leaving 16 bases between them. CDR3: CSASPLRRASTDTQYF. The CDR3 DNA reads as TGCAGTGCTAGTCCCCTTAGGCGGGCTAGCACAGATACGCAGTATTTT.

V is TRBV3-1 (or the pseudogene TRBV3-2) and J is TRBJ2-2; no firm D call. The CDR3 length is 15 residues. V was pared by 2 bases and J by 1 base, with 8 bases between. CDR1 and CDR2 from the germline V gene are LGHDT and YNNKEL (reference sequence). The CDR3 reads CASSQQAGNTGELFF. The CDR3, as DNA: TGTGCCAGCAGCCAACAGGCAGGGAACACCGGGGAGCTGTTTTTT.

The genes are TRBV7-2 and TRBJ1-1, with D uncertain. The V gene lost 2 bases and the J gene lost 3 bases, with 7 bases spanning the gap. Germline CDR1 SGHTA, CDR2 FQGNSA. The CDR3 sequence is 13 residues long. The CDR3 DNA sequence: TGTGCCAGCAGCTTAATCCGGGACACTGAAGCTTTCTTT. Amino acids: CASSLIRDTEAFF.

DNA for the CDR3: TGTGCCAGTAGTATAGGTAACTACAATGAGCAGTTCTTC. Translated: CASSIGNYNEQFF. V gene TRBV19 combines with J gene TRBJ2-1; D ambiguous. Germline assignment: CDR1 LNHDA and CDR2 SQIVND (reference sequence). The germline V and J ends were trimmed by 1 base and 3 bases, with 4 bases remaining between them. The CDR3 spans 13 residues.

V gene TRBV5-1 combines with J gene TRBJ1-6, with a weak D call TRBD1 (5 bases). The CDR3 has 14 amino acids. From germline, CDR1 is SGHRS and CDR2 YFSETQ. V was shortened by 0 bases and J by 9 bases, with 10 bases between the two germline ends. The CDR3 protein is CASSLVQGTSPLHF. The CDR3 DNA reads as TGCGCCAGCAGCTTGGTTCAGGGTACTTCACCCCTCCACTTT.